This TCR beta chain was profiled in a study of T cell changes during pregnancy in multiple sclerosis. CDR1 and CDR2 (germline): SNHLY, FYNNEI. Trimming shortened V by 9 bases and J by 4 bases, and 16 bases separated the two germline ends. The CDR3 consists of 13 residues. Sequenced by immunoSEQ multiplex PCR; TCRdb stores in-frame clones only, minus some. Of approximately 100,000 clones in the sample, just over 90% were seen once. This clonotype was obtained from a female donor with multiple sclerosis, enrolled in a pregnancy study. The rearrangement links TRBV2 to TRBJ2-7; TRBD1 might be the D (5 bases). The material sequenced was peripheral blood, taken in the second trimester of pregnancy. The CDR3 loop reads CASAIAGNYEQYF. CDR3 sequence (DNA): TGTGCCAGTGCAATCGCAGGGAATTACGAGCAGTACTTC.